This TCR beta chain is from a study of blood T cells in healthy people across ages. Regarding the study as a whole: Shifts in expanded clonotypes may have been confounded by donor CMV status, which was unknown.

Alongside a J-beta primer mix, a sample-barcoded 5' primer served in a second PCR lasting about 7 to 12 cycles. A template-switch adaptor that had 12 random nucleotides put a tag on each cDNA molecule. TCRdb recomputed calls from the 5' RACE reads with MiXCR, one row per CDR3 protein. The repertoire holds some 880,000 distinct CDR3 sequences, with roughly 40% as singletons. Comment on this clonotype: The antigen is unknown.

This TCR was sampled from a man aged 18 to 29 in good health. Specimen: blood.

This CDR3 is CAISEQGSYEQYF. The CDR3 DNA is TGTGCCATCAGTGAACAGGGTAGTTACGAGCAGTACTTC. The chain recombines TRBV10-3 with TRBJ2-7; perhaps TRBD1 as D (6 bases). Trimming cost V 3 bases and J 4 bases, with 10 bases left between them. The CDR3 is 13 amino acids. The V gene's germline CDR1 is ENHRY and CDR2 SYGVKD.